A selection of T cell receptor beta chains follows, all from one sample in a study of shared clonotypes between healthy human individuals. TCRdb's table, derived via immunoSEQ multiplex PCR, lists solely in-frame clones and lacks some. The sample records over a million clones, about 98% being singletons. The sample consisted of naive CD4+ T cells sorted from blood. Source of these receptors: a man aged 25-45 years in good health. CDR3s include the opening cysteine and the closing phenylalanine or tryptophan. Each record gives: V gene, J gene, clone size, D gene, CDR3 DNA, CDR3 protein. D genes are given only for firm matches. Not every row has a clone size; where given, it reads once, few, many or a size class.

>TRBV9|TRBJ2-7|.|.
TGTGCCAGCAGCGTAGACGCGACTAGCTCCTACGAGCAGTACTTC
CASSVDATSSYEQYF
>TRBV27|TRBJ2-7|.|.
TGTGCCAGCAGTTTATTTTCTACCCGCCCCACGTTCTACGAGCAGTACTTC
CASSLFSTRPTFYEQYF
>TRBV28|TRBJ1-5|.|.
TGTGCCAGCATTGGGGGGGTCCATCAGCCCCAGCATTTT
CASIGGVHQPQHF
>TRBV7-9|TRBJ1-5|.|.
TGTGCCAGCAGCTCGCATGGCAATCAGCCCCAGCATTTT
CASSSHGNQPQHF
>TRBV5-1|TRBJ1-1|.|.
TGCGCCAGCAGCTTGTTCGTGCGGGCTGAAGCTTTCTTT
CASSLFVRAEAFF
>TRBV4-3|TRBJ2-2|.|.
TGCGCCAGCAGCCAAGAAGTTGGGGGCGTGATCGGGGAGCTGTTTTTT
CASSQEVGGVIGELFF
>TRBV7-2|TRBJ2-7|.|.
TGTGCCAGCAGCTTAGTAGTAGCGATCAGCTACGAGCAGTACTTC
CASSLVVAISYEQYF
>TRBV5-6|TRBJ2-1|.|TRBD2
TGTGCCAGCAGCCCAACCGGGACTAGCGGGATAAATGAGCAGTTCTTC
CASSPTGTSGINEQFF
>TRBV5-4|TRBJ1-4|.|.
TGTGCCAGCAGCGCCTTTTCTACTAATGAAAAACTGTTTTTT
CASSAFSTNEKLFF
>TRBV6-5|TRBJ1-1|.|TRBD1
TGTGCCAGCAGTTACTCAGGCAGGGGGCTTGAAGCTTTCTTT
CASSYSGRGLEAFF
>TRBV27|TRBJ2-4|.|.
TGTGCCAGCAGTCCGGTACGGGAGCGATACATTCAGTACTTC
CASSPVRERYIQYF
>TRBV4-2|TRBJ1-2|.|.
TGTGCCAGCAGCCAAGACCGCAGGAGGGGCTATGGCTACACCTTC
CASSQDRRRGYGYTF
>TRBV6-1|TRBJ2-6|.|.
TGTGCCAGCCAGGGTTCTGGGGCCAACGTCCTGACTTTC
CASQGSGANVLTF
>TRBV5-1|TRBJ2-7|.|TRBD1
TGCGCCAGCAGCTTGACGGACAGGGGCCCTTTAGAGCAGTACTTC
CASSLTDRGPLEQYF
>TRBV29-1|TRBJ2-5|.|.
TGCAGCGTTGTGGGGCTCTTCCAAGAGACCCAGTACTTC
CSVVGLFQETQYF
>TRBV2|TRBJ2-7|once|TRBD2
TGTGCCAGCAGCGATCGCGGGGGCGAGCAGTACTTC
CASSDRGGEQYF
>TRBV27|TRBJ2-3|.|.
TGTGCCAGCAGGCCCAAGAACACAGATACGCAGTATTTT
CASRPKNTDTQYF
>TRBV5-1|TRBJ1-1|.|.
TGCGCCAGCAGCTTGGGAACAGGTTGGACTGAAGCTTTCTTT
CASSLGTGWTEAFF
>TRBV10-3|TRBJ2-4|.|TRBD1
TGTGCCATCAGTGTGGGGTTAACCGGGACAGGCCCAGCCAAAAACATTCAGTACTTC
CAISVGLTGTGPAKNIQYF
>TRBV5-1|TRBJ2-2|.|.
TGCGCCAGCAGGAATGACGTAGGGGCGAACACCGGGGAGCTGTTTTTT
CASRNDVGANTGELFF
>TRBV6-5|TRBJ1-2|.|.
TGTGCCAGCAGGGAGGGGCCCACTAACTATGGCTACACCTTC
CASREGPTNYGYTF
>TRBV11-2|TRBJ1-4|.|.
TGTGCCAGCAGCTCCGGACTCGGCCGTGAAAAACTGTTTTTT
CASSSGLGREKLFF
>TRBV5-1|TRBJ2-1|.|.
TGCGCCAGCAGCATTTCCGGGACGGGACGCTACAATGAGCAGTTCTTC
CASSISGTGRYNEQFF
>TRBV6-5|TRBJ1-3|.|.
TGTGCCAGCAGGAGGGGCTCTGGAAACACCATATATTTT
CASRRGSGNTIYF
>TRBV18|TRBJ1-1|.|.
TGTGCCAGCTCACCAGGGATCATGGAGACTGAAGCTTTCTTT
CASSPGIMETEAFF
>TRBV2|TRBJ2-1|.|.
TGTGCCAGCAGTGAGGCGGTAGATTCCTACAATGAGCAGTTCTTC
CASSEAVDSYNEQFF
>TRBV5-1|TRBJ1-2|.|TRBD1
TGCGCCAGCAGCTTGGGACAGGGCTCGATTGAGTATGGCTACACCTTC
CASSLGQGSIEYGYTF
>TRBV15|TRBJ2-7|.|.
TGTGCCACCAGCAGAGACTCGGGGGGCGGCGAGCAGTACTTC
CATSRDSGGGEQYF
>TRBV7-2|TRBJ2-7|.|TRBD2
TGTGCCAGCAGCTTAGCGACGGGGACTAGCCGAAACGAGCAGTACTTC
CASSLATGTSRNEQYF
>TRBV5-4|TRBJ1-1|.|.
TGTGCCAGCAGCACCCGCCGGGGTACTAAGAACACTGAAGCTTTCTTT
CASSTRRGTKNTEAFF
>TRBV9|TRBJ2-5|.|TRBD2
TGTGCCAGCAGCACTGAAGCCCCGGGACTAAAGGCGGAGACCCAGTACTTC
CASSTEAPGLKAETQYF
>TRBV28|TRBJ2-1|.|TRBD2
TGTGCCAGCAGTTTCGCGGGAGGGTTGGACAATGAGCAGTTCTTC
CASSFAGGLDNEQFF
>TRBV5-1|TRBJ2-5|once|.
TGCGCCAGCAGAGGGGGAGAGACCCAGTACTTC
CASRGGETQYF
>TRBV7-3|TRBJ1-1|.|TRBD1
TGTGCCAGCAGCCCCTCAGGGGGCTTTGAGACTGAAGCTTTCTTT
CASSPSGGFETEAFF
>TRBV5-1|TRBJ2-7|.|TRBD2
TGCGCCAGCAGCCTGGGACTAGCGGTCACCTACGAGCAGTACTTC
CASSLGLAVTYEQYF
>TRBV20-1|TRBJ1-1|.|.
TGCAGTGCTCGAAATCTCGGCGAAGCTTTCTTT
CSARNLGEAFF
>TRBV7-8|TRBJ1-1|.|.
TGTGCCAGCAGCTCTATGATAGGGGTTGAAGCTTTCTTT
CASSSMIGVEAFF
>TRBV11-3|TRBJ1-3|few|TRBD1
TGTGCCAGCAGCTCGACAGGGACTAATGGAAACACCATATATTTT
CASSSTGTNGNTIYF
>TRBV19|TRBJ1-1|.|TRBD1
TGTGCCAGTAGTATGGACAGGGTGAACACTGAAGCTTTCTTT
CASSMDRVNTEAFF
>TRBV2|TRBJ1-1|.|.
TGTGCCAGCAGGAACATAAAGAACACTGAAGCTTTCTTT
CASRNIKNTEAFF
>TRBV7-2|TRBJ2-1|.|TRBD1
TGTGCCAGCAGCACCATCAGGGGGCGCCCCTACAATGAGCAGTTCTTC
CASSTIRGRPYNEQFF
>TRBV5-6|TRBJ1-2|.|TRBD1
TGTGCCAGCAGCTTCGACAGGGGTAATGCTAACTATGGCTACACCTTC
CASSFDRGNANYGYTF
>TRBV4-1|TRBJ2-5|.|.
TGCGCCAGCAGCCCCTTAGGGACACAGACAGGAGAGACCCAGTACTTC
CASSPLGTQTGETQYF
>TRBV7-3|TRBJ2-5|.|.
TGTGCCAGCAGCTTACCCAGGGACCAAGAGACCCAGTACTTC
CASSLPRDQETQYF
>TRBV9|TRBJ1-3|.|.
TGTGCCAGCAGCGAACAGGGCATTCCACCTGGAAACACCATATATTTT
CASSEQGIPPGNTIYF
>TRBV18|TRBJ2-7|.|.
TGTGCCAGCTCACCATTGGGGGCCCAGGGGCTCGAGCAGTACTTC
CASSPLGAQGLEQYF
>TRBV9|TRBJ2-2|once|TRBD2
TGTGCCAGCAGCGTCCGACTAGCGGGAGGTGCCGGGGAGCTGTTTTTT
CASSVRLAGGAGELFF
>TRBV5-1|TRBJ2-3|.|TRBD2
TGCGCCAGCAGACGGTCCGGCGGGAGCGAGGATACGCAGTATTTT
CASRRSGGSEDTQYF